The sequence of this T cell receptor (beta chain) was determined in a study of blood T cell repertoires in COVID-19. Study-wide background: Sites across the United States, Italy and Spain contributed samples from acute and convalescent COVID-19. The cDNA or gDNA used as material had been derived from T cells, B-cell-depleted T cells, or PBMCs.

As processed by the authors: From reference gene primer amplification, estimates of nucleated cell counts were derived. Profiled with immunoSEQ multiplex PCR; TCRdb holds only in-frame clones, not every one. That table is the source of V, J and clone size, and D and trimming were worked out from the DNA. Here the sample spans about 120,000 clones, about 74% being singletons. This CDR3 comprises 17 residues. CDR1 and CDR2 (germline): SEHNR, FQNEAQ (reference sequence). Trimming took off 0 bases at V and 5 bases at J, with 14 bases between the two ends. Sequencing was carried out using peripheral blood. V is TRBV7-9 and J is TRBJ1-6, with D perhaps matching TRBD1 (6 bases). This receptor was taken from a human donor in a cohort sampled during active COVID-19. DNA of the CDR3: TGTGCCAGCAGCTTAGCGCTCGGGGGGCGAGATAATTCACCCCTCCACTTT. Its translation: CASSLALGGRDNSPLHF. Full variable domain (remainder filled in from reference TRBV7-9 and TRBJ1-6): DTGVSQNPRHKITKRGQNVTFRCDPISEHNRLYWYRQTLGQGPEFLTYFQNEAQLEKSRLLSDRFSAERPKGSFSTLEIQRTEQGDSAMYLCASSLALGGRDNSPLHFGNGTRLTVT.